Listed below are T cell receptor beta chains from one sample, sequenced in a study of T cell repertoires in cytomegalovirus infection. TCRdb called the reads again in MiXCR, with one record for every CDR3 protein. The table includes 640,000 or so distinct CDR3 sequences, around a third detected once. Their specific antigens are unknown. The specimen was cultured PBMCs, collected from culture after CMV antigen stimulation. These receptors were taken from a human donor in good health (CMV status not recorded). Some clones in this sample may be carry-over from other donors' samples. CDR3s include the opening cysteine and the closing phenylalanine or tryptophan. The D gene is left open where the match is weak. Some rows have no size entry. The others give once, few or many, or a class for an expanded clone.

cdr3_nt: TGTGCCAGTAGTCCAATTCCTAGCGGATACAATGAGCAGTTCTTC; cdr3_aa: CASSPIPSGYNEQFF; j_call: TRBJ2-1; v_call: TRBV19; clone_size: few; d_call: TRBD2
cdr3_nt: TGCAGCGCCGAGGGAGCGGGAGAAACCCCCGGGGAGCTGTTTTTT; cdr3_aa: CSAEGAGETPGELFF; j_call: TRBJ2-2; v_call: TRBV29-1; clone_size: once; d_call: TRBD2
cdr3_nt: TGCGCCAGCAGCCAAGTAGGTAGACTCCTGAACACTGAAGCTTTCTTT; cdr3_aa: CASSQVGRLLNTEAFF; j_call: TRBJ1-1; v_call: TRBV4-1; clone_size: few; d_call: .
cdr3_nt: TGTGCCAGCAAGGAGCGTGGTCCCACAGATACGCAGTATTTT; cdr3_aa: CASKERGPTDTQYF; j_call: TRBJ2-3; v_call: TRBV7-9; clone_size: few; d_call: .
cdr3_nt: TGTGCCAGCAGGGACAGGGGATCAAGTAATTCACCCCTCCACTTT; cdr3_aa: CASRDRGSSNSPLHF; j_call: TRBJ1-6; v_call: TRBV5-6; clone_size: few; d_call: TRBD1
cdr3_nt: TGTGCCAGCAGCGCGGGGGTGTACATCGAACAGACCCAGTACTTC; cdr3_aa: CASSAGVYIEQTQYF; j_call: TRBJ2-5; v_call: TRBV7-2; clone_size: few; d_call: TRBD2
cdr3_nt: TGTGCCAGCTCCGACGGTAGCTCCTACAATGAGCAGTTCTTC; cdr3_aa: CASSDGSSYNEQFF; j_call: TRBJ2-1; v_call: TRBV25-1; clone_size: few; d_call: .
cdr3_nt: TGTGCCATTAGGACAGCCTATGGCTACACCTTC; cdr3_aa: CAIRTAYGYTF; j_call: TRBJ1-2; v_call: TRBV2; clone_size: few; d_call: .
cdr3_nt: TGTGCCAGCAGCTCCGGCCGGGGCGGGGGGGCTGGAGATACGCAGTATTTT; cdr3_aa: CASSSGRGGGAGDTQYF; j_call: TRBJ2-3; v_call: TRBV7-6; clone_size: .; d_call: TRBD2
cdr3_nt: TGTGCCAGCAGCTTAGGTCTGGTAGACTACAATGAGCAGTTCTTC; cdr3_aa: CASSLGLVDYNEQFF; j_call: TRBJ2-1; v_call: TRBV7-2; clone_size: .; d_call: .
cdr3_nt: TGTGCCAGCAGCTTATTTTTGCAAGAGACCCAGTACTTC; cdr3_aa: CASSLFLQETQYF; j_call: TRBJ2-5; v_call: TRBV7-2; clone_size: .; d_call: .
cdr3_nt: TGTGCCAGCAGCGGTCCTGGAGCTTTCTTT; cdr3_aa: CASSGPGAFF; j_call: TRBJ1-1; v_call: TRBV7-6; clone_size: .; d_call: .
cdr3_nt: TGTGCCAGCAGCGTTACAGGGTATCCGAACACTGAAGCTTTCTTT; cdr3_aa: CASSVTGYPNTEAFF; j_call: TRBJ1-1; v_call: TRBV28; clone_size: .; d_call: .
cdr3_nt: TGTGCCACCAGCAGAGAGGGTTCCTGGAGTTCACCCCTCCACTTT; cdr3_aa: CATSREGSWSSPLHF; j_call: TRBJ1-6; v_call: TRBV15; clone_size: .; d_call: .
cdr3_nt: TGTGCCAGCAGTTTTGGGACTAGCGGGGGGGCACAAGAGACCCAGTACTTC; cdr3_aa: CASSFGTSGGAQETQYF; j_call: TRBJ2-5; v_call: TRBV12-3/TRBV12-4; clone_size: few; d_call: TRBD2
cdr3_nt: TGTGCCAGTAGTCAAGCGGGGGGGTCCGATACGCAGTATTTT; cdr3_aa: CASSQAGGSDTQYF; j_call: TRBJ2-3; v_call: TRBV19; clone_size: once; d_call: TRBD2
cdr3_nt: TGTGCCAGCAGCCCCCCGGTCGCCAGGAATACGCAGTATTTT; cdr3_aa: CASSPPVARNTQYF; j_call: TRBJ2-3; v_call: TRBV5-5; clone_size: .; d_call: .
cdr3_nt: TGTGCCAGCAGCTCAGTCAATTACAATGAGCAGTTCTTC; cdr3_aa: CASSSVNYNEQFF; j_call: TRBJ2-1; v_call: TRBV7-6; clone_size: .; d_call: .
cdr3_nt: TGTGCCAGCAGCGAAGACTCGAGCTCCTACAATGTGCAGTTCTTC; cdr3_aa: CASSEDSSSYNVQFF; j_call: TRBJ2-1; v_call: TRBV7-2; clone_size: .; d_call: .
cdr3_nt: TGTGCCAGCAGGGTTAGCGGGGGTTTTTTCGATTACAATGAGCAGTTCTTC; cdr3_aa: CASRVSGGFFDYNEQFF; j_call: TRBJ2-1; v_call: TRBV12-3/TRBV12-4; clone_size: once; d_call: TRBD2
cdr3_nt: TGTGCCAGCAGTCCAGCCGCGGCAGGGGGCGCGAATGGCTACACCTTC; cdr3_aa: CASSPAAAGGANGYTF; j_call: TRBJ1-2; v_call: TRBV12-3/TRBV12-4; clone_size: .; d_call: TRBD1
cdr3_nt: TGTGCCAGTAGTATCCCGTACCGGAGCAATCAGCCCCAGCATTTT; cdr3_aa: CASSIPYRSNQPQHF; j_call: TRBJ1-5; v_call: TRBV19; clone_size: .; d_call: .
cdr3_nt: TGCAGTGCTAGAGACACCCAAGGACAGGGCCGGGGGAAAGAGACCCAGTACTTC; cdr3_aa: CSARDTQGQGRGKETQYF; j_call: TRBJ2-5; v_call: TRBV20-1; clone_size: .; d_call: TRBD1